The 18 T cell receptor beta chains below all came from one sample that was sequenced in a study of T-cell reconstitution after alpha-beta-depleted transplantation in children. As it was prepared, the TCRbeta library received unique molecular identifiers. TCRdb re-called the PCR reads through MiXCR, storing one row per CDR3 protein. The sample comprises about 980,000 distinct CDR3 sequences, about 29% of which are singletons, and 25% to 35% rests with the top ten. Sample: PBMCs, mostly from graft donor cells, taken 360 days after TCRalphabeta/CD19-depleted stem cell transplant. These receptors were obtained from a boy under two years old who had a stem cell transplant for SCID, so the T cells may come from the graft donor.

In its sample, this clonotype was seen a few times. V is TRBV12-3 or TRBV12-4 and J is TRBJ1-1, with TRBD1 matching 8 bases. With V trimmed by 7 bases and J by 1 base, 8 bases remained unmatched. CDR3 length equals 15 residues. In DNA form, the CDR3 reads TGTGCCAGCATGCAACAGGGGGGAGGGAACACTGAAGCTTTCTTT. It specifies CASMQQGGGNTEAFF.

Only a few counts were recorded for this clonotype. The chain carries TRBV20-1 and TRBJ1-4, with D tentatively TRBD1 (5 bases). V was clipped by 3 bases and J by 8 bases, with 16 bases between them. The CDR3 loop spans 14 amino acids. The germline CDR1 and CDR2 sequences are DFQATT and SNEGSKA (reference sequence). The CDR3 DNA sequence: TGCAGTGCTAGGACGGACAACCTGAAAGAAAAACTGTTTTTT. It is translated as CSARTDNLKEKLFF.

The rearrangement joins TRBV5-5 to TRBJ2-7; D possibly corresponds to TRBD2 (5 bases). V lost 0 bases, J lost 7 bases, and 23 bases lay in between. This CDR3 contains 17 residues. Germline-derived CDR1 and CDR2 are SGHKS and YYEKEE (reference sequence). This CDR3 reads CASSLAPLKSPGSEQYF. The CDR3 DNA follows: TGTGCCAGCAGCTTGGCCCCCCTCAAGTCGCCGGGGAGTGAGCAGTACTTC.

This sequence joins TRBV7-6 and TRBJ1-5; D is uncertain. The germline V gene encodes CDR1 SGHVS and CDR2 FNYEAQ. V was trimmed by 1 base and J by 5 bases, leaving 9 bases between them. This CDR3 has 14 amino acids. CDR3 coding DNA: TGTGCCAGCAGCTTAGGGCTCCCGGATCAGCCCCAGCATTTT. Its protein is CASSLGLPDQPQHF.

This clonotype was recorded many times. The V gene is TRBV9, the J gene TRBJ2-3; D remains unclear. V was trimmed by 3 bases and J by 2 bases, leaving 7 bases between them. The CDR3 has 13 residues. Looked up from germline, CDR1 is SGDLS and CDR2 is YYNGEE. The CDR3 sequence: CASSEQYTDTQYF. CDR3 nucleotides: TGTGCCAGCAGCGAGCAGTACACAGATACGCAGTATTTT. The whole variable domain, filled in from reference TRBV9 and TRBJ2-3, reads DSGVTQTPKHLITATGQRVTLRCSPRSGDLSVYWYQQSLDQGLQFLIQYYNGEERAKGNILERFSAQQFPDLHSELNLSSLELGDSALYFCASSEQYTDTQYFGPGTRLTVL.

About this clonotype itself: One end of the junction fails to match germline, which may point to a read error. The chain combines TRBV4-1 with TRBJ1-1; no definite D call. The CDR3 totals 16 residues. Germline V gene data show CDR1 as MGHRA and CDR2 as YSYEKL. The CDR3 coding sequence is TGCGGCAGCAGCCAATGGGGAATATTAGGGCGGACTGAAGCTTTCTTT. It specifies CGSSQWGILGRTEAFF.

This clonotype occurred once. The J gene is TRBJ2-7, the V gene TRBV7-9; D not resolved. CDR3 size: 17 residues. V gave up 1 base and J gave up 4 bases, with 20 bases separating them. The V gene's germline CDR1 is SEHNR and CDR2 FQNEAQ (reference sequence). This CDR3 is CASSLGYPQAKDYEQYF. In nucleotides, the CDR3 is TGTGCCAGCAGCTTAGGATATCCCCAGGCCAAGGATTACGAGCAGTACTTC.

The chain has TRBV28 and TRBJ2-1; possible D gene TRBD2, 6 bases. The V gene lost 3 bases and the J gene lost 9 bases, with 15 bases spanning the gap. The CDR3 loop spans 14 amino acids. The germline gives CDR1 MDHEN, CDR2 SYDVKM. CDR3 region: CASSFISGVGEQFF. CDR3 coding DNA: TGTGCCAGCAGTTTTATTTCGGGAGTGGGTGAGCAGTTCTTC.

This clonotype was detected a few times. The genes are TRBV9 and TRBJ2-2; 7 bases align to TRBD2. The CDR3 covers 17 residues. Germline CDR1 reads SGDLS; CDR2 reads YYNGEE. V lost 0 bases to trimming and J lost 0 bases; unmatched junction nucleotides: 5. The CDR3 is CASSVGSLAANTGELFF. The CDR3 region has the DNA TGTGCCAGCAGCGTAGGATCCCTAGCGGCGAACACCGGGGAGCTGTTTTTT.

The V call is TRBV25-1, the J call TRBJ2-1; D may match TRBD1 or TRBD2 (5 bases each). This CDR3 comprises 16 residues. Germline V gives CDR1 MGHDK, CDR2 SYGVNS. The V end lost 1 base, the J end lost 0 bases, and 10 bases lay between the germline ends. The CDR3 nucleotides are TGTGCCAGCAGTGAATTTAAGGGGAGCTCCTACAATGAGCAGTTCTTC. Translation gives CASSEFKGSSYNEQFF.

This clonotype occurred once. The chain couples TRBV12-3 or TRBV12-4 to TRBJ2-7; the D is unclear. This CDR3 is built from 13 residues. V dropped 8 bases and J dropped 5 bases, with 16 bases sitting between them. The CDR3 loop is CASDSASRHEQYF. The CDR3 coding sequence is TGTGCCAGCGATTCCGCCTCGCGGCACGAGCAGTACTTC.

This clonotype was observed a handful of times. The V gene is TRBV9, the J gene TRBJ2-3, with D possibly TRBD2 on 7 matching bases. Trimming shortened V by 0 bases and J by 2 bases, and 13 bases separated the two germline ends. Germline CDR1 and CDR2: SGDLS and YYNGEE. This CDR3 is 16 amino acids long. As DNA, the CDR3 is TGTGCCAGCAGCGTAGCCGAGGGGGGGGTCACAGATACGCAGTATTTT. It specifies CASSVAEGGVTDTQYF. The full variable domain, in which reference TRBV9 and TRBJ2-3 provide the parts outside the CDR3, is DSGVTQTPKHLITATGQRVTLRCSPRSGDLSVYWYQQSLDQGLQFLIQYYNGEERAKGNILERFSAQQFPDLHSELNLSSLELGDSALYFCASSVAEGGVTDTQYFGPGTRLTVL.

The V gene is TRBV10-2, the J gene TRBJ2-7, with D uncertain. The V gene's germline CDR1 is WSHSY and CDR2 SAAADI. Trimming left V 2 bases short and J 1 base short, with 6 bases between. CDR3 length: 13 amino acids. The CDR3 loop reads CASSEGFSYEQYF. CDR3 DNA: TGCGCCAGCAGTGAGGGGTTTTCCTACGAGCAGTACTTC.

A few counts support this clonotype. CDR3 region: CSVANRVSDTEAFF. The CDR3 bases are TGCAGCGTTGCAAACAGGGTCTCTGACACTGAAGCTTTCTTT. The V and J genes are TRBV29-1 and TRBJ1-1; possible D gene TRBD1, 6 bases. The CDR3 is made up of 14 amino acids. Deletions cut 4 bases from V and 3 bases from J, with 15 bases between. The germline V gene has CDR1 SQVTM and CDR2 ANQGSEA.

This clonotype was counted only a few times. The J gene is TRBJ2-7, the V gene TRBV6-1; TRBD1 matches 7 bases. The CDR3 is 13 amino acids. Germline V gene data show CDR1 as MNHNS and CDR2 as SASEGT. V shed 10 bases and J 4 bases; nucleotides not matched to a gene: 10. CDR3 protein: CAITRGTFYEQYF. CDR3 DNA: TGTGCCATCACCAGGGGGACGTTTTACGAGCAGTACTTC.

The CDR3 DNA is TGTGCCAGCACCAGGGGGGGGGCGAAACAAGAGACCCAGTACTTC. Protein product: CASTRGGAKQETQYF. V is TRBV12-3 or TRBV12-4 and J is TRBJ2-5; TRBD1 or TRBD2 may be the D gene (7 bases each). V was trimmed by 7 bases and J by 2 bases, leaving 17 bases between them. This CDR3 spans 15 amino acids.

The chain links TRBV7-9 to TRBJ1-5; D ambiguous. Germline CDR1 is SEHNR and CDR2 is FQNEAQ (reference sequence). The length of the CDR3 is 12 residues. Trimming took off 5 bases at V and 7 bases at J, with 9 bases between the two ends. CDR3 coding DNA: TGTGCCAGCAGCGCCCCGAGGCAGCCCCAGCATTTT. Protein sequence: CASSAPRQPQHF. Full variable domain (remainder filled in from reference TRBV7-9 and TRBJ1-5): DTGVSQNPRHKITKRGQNVTFRCDPISEHNRLYWYRQTLGQGPEFLTYFQNEAQLEKSRLLSDRFSAERPKGSFSTLEIQRTEQGDSAMYLCASSAPRQPQHFGDGTRLSIL.

The sample holds many counts of this clonotype. CDR3: CASSSGLAGGDTQYF. The CDR3 nucleotides read TGTGCCAGCAGCTCTGGACTAGCGGGGGGTGATACGCAGTATTTT. This chain joins TRBV11-2 and TRBJ2-3, with 14 nucleotides matching TRBD2. The V gene end was trimmed by 4 bases and the J gene end by 6 bases; junction bases not matched to a gene: 3. The germline V gene has CDR1 SGHAT and CDR2 FQNNGV. The CDR3 runs to 15 residues.